This is a list of T cell receptor beta chains from one sample in a study of cytomegalovirus exposure and HLA in healthy donors. The repertoire was sequenced with immunoSEQ multiplex PCR; TCRdb's copy has only in-frame clones and lacks some. The sample holds approximately 100,000 clones, around 80% seen once. Sample: PBMCs. Receptor source: a woman aged 40 to 49 in good health and CMV-seronegative. The CDR3 runs from the conserved cysteine through the conserved F or W. A D gene is named only where the DNA matches it firmly. Clone size is not always given. Where it is, it says once, few, many or a class for expanded clones.

clone_size: -
d_call: -
v_call: TRBV19
j_call: TRBJ2-7
cdr3_aa: CASSPLPYEQYF
cdr3_nt: TGTGCCAGTAGCCCCCTCCCCTACGAGCAGTACTTC

clone_size: -
d_call: -
v_call: TRBV19
j_call: TRBJ1-3
cdr3_aa: CASSRGDSSGNTIYF
cdr3_nt: TGTGCCAGTAGCAGGGGTGACAGCTCTGGAAACACCATATATTTT

clone_size: -
d_call: -
v_call: TRBV2
j_call: TRBJ2-3
cdr3_aa: CASSDWGLGDTQYF
cdr3_nt: TGTGCCAGCAGTGACTGGGGGCTGGGAGATACGCAGTATTTT

clone_size: -
d_call: -
v_call: TRBV6-5
j_call: TRBJ1-5
cdr3_aa: CASSYSFGSNQPQHF
cdr3_nt: TGTGCCAGCAGTTACTCTTTCGGGAGCAATCAGCCCCAGCATTTT

clone_size: -
d_call: TRBD1
v_call: TRBV28
j_call: TRBJ1-4
cdr3_aa: CASRWDRGPTNEKLFF
cdr3_nt: TGTGCCAGCAGGTGGGACAGGGGTCCAACTAATGAAAAACTGTTTTTT

clone_size: -
d_call: -
v_call: TRBV7-9
j_call: TRBJ2-3
cdr3_aa: CASSFNGVSDTQYF
cdr3_nt: TGTGCCAGCAGCTTCAACGGGGTTTCAGATACGCAGTATTTT

clone_size: -
d_call: -
v_call: TRBV5-1
j_call: TRBJ2-7
cdr3_aa: CASSLGMGGYEQYF
cdr3_nt: TGCGCCAGCAGCTTGGGCATGGGGGGATACGAGCAGTACTTC

clone_size: -
d_call: TRBD2
v_call: TRBV5-4
j_call: TRBJ2-3
cdr3_aa: CASSRLAGGPADTQYF
cdr3_nt: TGTGCCAGCAGCCGACTAGCGGGGGGGCCGGCAGATACGCAGTATTTT

clone_size: -
d_call: -
v_call: TRBV10-2
j_call: TRBJ2-1
cdr3_aa: CASGRGRAYNEQFF
cdr3_nt: TGCGCCTCCGGTAGGGGGAGGGCCTACAATGAGCAGTTCTTC

clone_size: -
d_call: TRBD1
v_call: TRBV30
j_call: TRBJ1-2
cdr3_aa: CASFRDRAQLGYGYTF
cdr3_nt: TGTGCCTCATTCCGGGACAGGGCCCAACTGGGCTATGGCTACACCTTC

clone_size: few
d_call: TRBD2
v_call: TRBV27
j_call: TRBJ2-3
cdr3_aa: CASSLIAGAYTDTQYF
cdr3_nt: TGTGCCAGCAGCTTGATAGCGGGAGCCTACACAGATACGCAGTATTTT

clone_size: -
d_call: TRBD1
v_call: TRBV14
j_call: TRBJ1-1
cdr3_aa: CASSPTPRRGYTEAFF
cdr3_nt: TGTGCCAGCAGCCCAACGCCCCGCAGGGGGTATACTGAAGCTTTCTTT

clone_size: -
d_call: -
v_call: TRBV19
j_call: TRBJ1-5
cdr3_aa: CASSIAKRGEMEPQHF
cdr3_nt: TGTGCCAGTAGTATAGCCAAGCGGGGAGAAATGGAGCCCCAGCATTTT

clone_size: -
d_call: -
v_call: TRBV25-1
j_call: TRBJ1-4
cdr3_aa: CASSKAGANEKLFF
cdr3_nt: TGTGCCAGCAGTAAGGCAGGCGCTAATGAAAAACTGTTTTTT

clone_size: -
d_call: TRBD2
v_call: TRBV5-1
j_call: TRBJ2-3
cdr3_aa: CASSLDGGGSADTQYF
cdr3_nt: TGCGCCAGCAGCTTGGATGGCGGGGGTAGCGCCGATACGCAGTATTTT

clone_size: -
d_call: TRBD1
v_call: TRBV19
j_call: TRBJ1-1
cdr3_aa: CATKGTVNTEAFF
cdr3_nt: TGTGCCACCAAAGGGACAGTGAACACTGAAGCTTTCTTT